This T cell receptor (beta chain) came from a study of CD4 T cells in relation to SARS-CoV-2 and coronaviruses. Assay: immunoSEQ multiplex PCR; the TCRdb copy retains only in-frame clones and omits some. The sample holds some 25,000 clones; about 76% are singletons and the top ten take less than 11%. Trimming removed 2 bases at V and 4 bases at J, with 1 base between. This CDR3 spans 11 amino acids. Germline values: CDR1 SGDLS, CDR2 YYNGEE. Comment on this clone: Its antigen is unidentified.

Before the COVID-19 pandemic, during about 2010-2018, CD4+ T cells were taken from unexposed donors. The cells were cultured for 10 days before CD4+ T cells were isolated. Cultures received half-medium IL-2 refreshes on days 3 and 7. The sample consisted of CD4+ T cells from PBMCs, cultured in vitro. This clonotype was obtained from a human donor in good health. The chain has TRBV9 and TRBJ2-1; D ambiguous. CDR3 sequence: CASSVYNEQFF. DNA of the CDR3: TGTGCCAGCAGCGTTTACAATGAGCAGTTCTTC.